Each of the 24 T cell receptor beta chains below was sequenced from the same sample in a study of CD8+CD57+ T cells in acquired aplastic anemia. Patients included in sequencing had previously demonstrated CD8+CD57+ cell expansion by flow cytometry. The template used for profiling TCR beta VDJ and CDR3 was genomic DNA. TCRdb recomputed calls from the reads with MiXCR, one row per CDR3 protein. Of 270,000 or so distinct CDR3 sequences listed, approximately 86% are singletons. The material sequenced was sorted CD4+, CD8+, or CD8+CD57+ T cells (not recorded which) from PBMCs. Every receptor here comes from a human donor with aplastic anemia.

Only one count was recorded for this clonotype. The rearrangement links TRBV7-6 to TRBJ2-1, with D maybe TRBD2 (6 bases). V was pared by 3 bases and J by 8 bases, with 20 bases between. Germline V lookup: CDR1 SGHVS, CDR2 FNYEAQ. There are 16 residues in the CDR3. The CDR3 sequence: CASSFDRGGVSDEQFF. CDR3 DNA sequence: TGTGCCAGCAGCTTTGACCGGGGCGGGGTTAGTGATGAGCAGTTCTTC.

The chain couples TRBV7-8 to TRBJ2-7; TRBD2 matches 7 bases. The CDR3 contains 14 residues. V dropped 2 bases and J dropped 9; count of bases not matched to a gene: 10. Germline V lookup: CDR1 SGHVS, CDR2 FQNEAQ. The CDR3 DNA reads TGTGCCAGCAGCTTATCGGGAGGTCCCTACACGCAGTACTTC. Translated, it gives CASSLSGGPYTQYF.

The V call is TRBV7-2, the J call TRBJ1-1, with TRBD1 identical over 8 bases. Germline lookup yields CDR1 SGHTA and CDR2 FQGNSA. Trimming took 5 bases from V and 5 from J; bases not matched to a gene: 16. The CDR3 runs to 17 residues. The CDR3 nucleotides are TGTGCCAGCAGCAGAGGCAGCGGACAGGGAGGAAAGACTGAAGCTTTCTTT. It encodes CASSRGSGQGGKTEAFF. The full variable domain, with the rest looked up from reference TRBV7-2 and TRBJ1-1, is GAGVSQSPSNKVTEKGKDVELRCDPISGHTALYWYRQSLGQGLEFLIYFQGNSAPDKSGLPSDRFSAERTGGSVSTLTIQRTQQEDSAVYLCASSRGSGQGGKTEAFFGQGTRLTVV.

Remarks on this clonotype: The CDR3 does not close with the conserved phenylalanine or tryptophan, likely indicating a read error. The V call is TRBV19, the J call TRBJ2-5; possibly TRBD2 for D (5 bases). V lost 10 bases and J lost 5, with 23 bases in between. In germline, CDR1 is LNHDA, CDR2 SQIVND (reference sequence). This CDR3 region has 15 residues. The chain's CDR3 is CAISIARGLGETQYL. CDR3 nucleotide sequence: TGTGCCATCAGTATAGCTAGAGGGCTCGGGGAGACCCAGTACTTA.

A note on this clonotype: At one end, the junction sequence differs from germline, possibly due to a read error. V gene TRBV19 combines with J gene TRBJ2-3; 7 bases align to TRBD2. Per the germline V gene, CDR1 is LNHDA and CDR2 is SQIVND (reference sequence). The CDR3 covers 14 residues. CDR3 sequence (DNA): TGTGCCAGTAGTATAGCGGGGGGTCCCTACAATGAGCAGTTT. Its translation: CASSIAGGPYNEQF.

V is TRBV5-1 and J is TRBJ2-7, with D perhaps TRBD1 (6 bases). Judging by the DNA end, TRBJ2-4 fits better; the J call may be wrong. This CDR3 is built from 13 residues. Germline assignment: CDR1 SGHRS and CDR2 YFSETQ. CDR3 sequence: CASRRQAEDIQYF. The DNA of the CDR3 is TGCGCCAGCCGACGACAGGCCGAGGACATTCAGTACTTC.

This clonotype has a single count. V is TRBV7-8 and J is TRBJ2-3; no clear D. Trimming took off 0 bases at V and 6 bases at J, with 10 bases between the two ends. CDR1 is SGHVS, CDR2 FQNEAQ, per germline. The CDR3 runs to 14 residues. CDR3 nucleotide sequence: TGTGCCAGCAGCTTAGCGGGATGGGCCGATACGCAGTATTTT. Its protein product is CASSLAGWADTQYF.

Remarks on this clonotype: A junction boundary mismatches the germline segment, possibly from a read error. The chain is built from TRBV4-1 and TRBJ2-3; 8 bases are shared with TRBD2. CDR1 and CDR2 from the germline V gene are MGHRA and YSYEKL. The CDR3 is 17 amino acids. The CDR3, as DNA: TGTGCCAGCAGCTTCCGCGGGACCGGGACTAGACCTAATACGCAGTATTTT. This sequence encodes CASSFRGTGTRPNTQYF.

This chain joins TRBV7-8 and TRBJ1-2; D is unresolved. This CDR3 is 16 amino acids long. V lost 2 bases, J lost 9 bases, and 22 bases lay in between. The germline V gene encodes CDR1 SGHVS and CDR2 FQNEAQ. CDR3 loop: CASSLREGPLTYCYTF. CDR3 DNA sequence: TGTGCCAGCAGCTTACGGGAAGGGCCCTTGACGTATTGCTACACCTTC.

J is TRBJ1-1 and V is TRBV20-1; D possibly corresponds to TRBD1 (5 bases). V dropped 4 bases and J dropped 9 bases, with 18 bases sitting between them. The CDR3 covers 13 residues. CDR1 is DFQATT, CDR2 SNEGSKA, per germline (reference sequence). The CDR3 sequence is CSAKQRGYEQAFF. CDR3 DNA: TGCAGTGCTAAACAGCGGGGGTATGAGCAAGCTTTCTTT.

As to this clonotype: One end of the junction varies from germline; a read error may be responsible. This rearrangement joins TRBV7-2 to TRBJ1-4, with 8 bases fitting TRBD1. The CDR3 runs 17 residues. CDR1 SGHTA and CDR2 FQGNSA come from the germline V gene. Here the CDR3 reads CASSLEVQGETKEKLFF. The CDR3, as DNA: TGTGCCAGCAGCTTAGAGGTACAGGGGGAGACTAAGGAAAAACTGTTTTTT.

A note on this clonotype: Its ends do not fully match the called genes, so a read error is possible. The chain joins TRBV2 to TRBJ2-7; D might be TRBD2 (5 bases). Germline loops: CDR1 SNHLY, CDR2 FYNNEI. The CDR3 runs to 15 residues. The DNA of the CDR3 is TGCGCCAGCAGCCAAGCCCCCCTAGCTACCTACGAGCAGTACTTC. Translation gives CASSQAPLATYEQYF.

This clonotype was detected only a few times. The gene calls are TRBV7-8 and TRBJ1-5; D gene ambiguous. The germline V gene encodes CDR1 SGHVS and CDR2 FQNEAQ. Trimming took off 5 bases at V and 0 bases at J, with 8 bases between the two ends. The CDR3 runs 14 residues. As DNA, the CDR3 is TGTGCCAGCAGCCCGACAAGTAGCAATCAGCCCCAGCATTTT. Amino acid sequence: CASSPTSSNQPQHF.

The chain has TRBV24-1 and TRBJ2-1; 7 bases agree with TRBD2. This CDR3 contains 13 residues. Germline assignment: CDR1 KGHDR and CDR2 SFDVKD. The junction had 1 base not matched to a gene; V was cut back by 9 bases and J by 0 bases. CDR3: CATSSGSYNEQFF. CDR3 in DNA: TGTGCCACCTCTAGCGGCTCCTACAATGAGCAGTTCTTC.

This chain uses TRBV5-4 with TRBJ1-3; D not resolved. The V gene lost 4 bases and the J gene lost 0 bases, with 5 bases spanning the gap. CDR1 is SGHNT and CDR2 is YYREEE in the germline V gene (reference sequence). The CDR3 loop spans 13 amino acids. The CDR3 DNA reads as TGTGCCAGCAGCCCGGCCTCTGGAAACACCATATATTTT. Encoded protein: CASSPASGNTIYF.

Concerning this clonotype itself: One base away lies a much larger clone, so this may be a sequencing read error. This CDR3 fails to terminate in the conserved phenylalanine or tryptophan, so it likely reflects a read error. The DNA is omitted, as the CDR3 cannot be located on it reliably, and the CDR3 follows TCRdb's listing. V is TRBV7-8 and J is TRBJ2-3; TRBD2 reflects the table's D call only, with no check against the DNA. 13 amino acids form the CDR3, both terminal residues included. Germline CDR1 is SGHVS and CDR2 is FQNEAQ. CDR3 amino acids: CASRLGGGADTQY.

The chain recombines TRBV15 with TRBJ1-2, with a possible D match to TRBD1 (5 bases). Germline lookup yields CDR1 LNHNV and CDR2 YYDKDF (reference sequence). The CDR3 spans 14 residues. The germline V and J ends were trimmed by 3 bases and 3 bases, with 11 bases remaining between them. The CDR3 spells CATSSRTGDYGYTF. The CDR3 region has the DNA TGTGCCACCAGCAGCCGAACAGGAGACTATGGCTACACCTTC.

The table lists this clonotype with a count of one. It is likely a read error, because the conserved phenylalanine at the end of the CDR3 is missing. The DNA is left out, because the CDR3 cannot be placed on it with certainty; the CDR3 is given as TCRdb lists it. This chain connects TRBV7-9 to TRBJ1-2; the D call in the table, TRBD1, was not verified against the DNA. CDR1 is SEHNR, CDR2 FQNEAQ, per germline (reference sequence). The CDR3 is 13 residues long, counting both termini. The CDR3 spells CASSFHRRGGGDE.

The J gene is TRBJ2-1, the V gene TRBV7-8; TRBD2 aligns across 7 bases. The ends lost 0 bases at V and 13 bases at J; junction bases unmatched: 15. This CDR3 has 16 amino acids. Germline V gene sequence: CDR1 SGHVS, CDR2 FQNEAQ. CDR3: CASSLAGGADTNYQFF. In nucleotides, the CDR3 is TGTGCCAGCAGCTTAGCGGGAGGGGCCGATACGAATTATCAGTTCTTC.

This chain joins TRBV24-1 and TRBJ2-2; D gene unclear. V lost 9 bases and J lost 1, with 8 bases in between. Looked up from germline, CDR1 is KGHDR and CDR2 is SFDVKD. CDR3 length equals 13 residues. The CDR3 sequence is CATVARNTGELFF. The CDR3 DNA reads TGTGCCACCGTGGCACGGAACACCGGGGAGCTGTTTTTT.

Comment on this clonotype: One end of the junction fails to match germline, which may point to a read error. The V and J genes are TRBV7-8 and TRBJ2-1; D is possibly TRBD2 (5 bases). CDR1 is SGHVS and CDR2 is FQNEAQ in the germline V gene. The CDR3 totals 13 residues. CDR3 loop: CASSFAGMGYEQF. The DNA of the CDR3 is TGTGCCAGCAGCTTTGCGGGCATGGGTTACGAGCAGTTC.

J is TRBJ2-7 and V is TRBV7-9; D ambiguous. Germline assignment: CDR1 SEHNR and CDR2 FQNEAQ (reference sequence). Deletions cut 9 bases from V and 7 bases from J, with 31 bases between. This CDR3 region has 17 residues. The CDR3 DNA reads TGTGCCAGTAGTTTCACTGGCGGAGCCAATAGCTACCAGGAGCAGTACGTC. This gives the protein CASSFTGGANSYQEQYV.

This CDR3 is CASSRGSVHATQYF. The CDR3 DNA sequence: TGTGCCAGCAGCAGAGGCAGCGTGCACGCGACCCAGTACTTC. The chain recombines TRBV2 with TRBJ2-5; D is unresolved. V was trimmed by 6 bases and J by 7 bases, leaving 18 bases between them. The CDR3 is 14 amino acids. Germline values: CDR1 SNHLY, CDR2 FYNNEI.

This clonotype was seen a single time. This CDR3 fails to terminate in the conserved phenylalanine or tryptophan, so it likely reflects a read error. It is unclear where the CDR3 begins or ends on the DNA, so no DNA is shown, and the CDR3 is as TCRdb lists it. V usage is TRBV7-9 and J usage is TRBJ2-3. Germline V CDR1 and CDR2: SEHNR, FQNEAQ (reference sequence). The CDR3 spans 13 amino acids, including both terminal residues. The CDR3 region is CASSVEDPEQYFG.